A single sample is the source of the 3 T cell receptor beta chains below, sequenced in a study of T-cell reconstitution after alpha-beta-depleted transplantation in children. Unique molecular identifiers were used in preparing the TCRbeta library. TCRdb independently ran MiXCR on the PCR reads; one entry per CDR3 protein. The table records some 500,000 distinct CDR3 sequences, about 18% of them present only once. The sequencing used PBMCs from the stem cell graft donor, collected from the stem cell graft. The receptors derive from a human donor who donated a stem cell graft to a child with acute lymphoblastic leukemia.

This clonotype appeared a few times. The rearrangement joins TRBV5-1 to TRBJ1-4, with TRBD1 identical over 7 bases. Germline V gene lookup returns CDR1 SGHRS and CDR2 YFSETQ. The CDR3 sequence is 15 residues long. Unmatched junction bases numbered 5, after V lost 1 base and J lost 5 bases. The CDR3 DNA is TGCGCCAGCAGCTTGCACGGGACAGAGAATGAAAAACTGTTTTTT. Translating it yields CASSLHGTENEKLFF. Filled out from reference TRBV5-1 and TRBJ1-4, the complete variable domain reads KAGVTQTPRYLIKTRGQQVTLSCSPISGHRSVSWYQQTPGQGLQFLFEYFSETQRNKGNFPGRFSGRQFSNSRSEMNVSTLELGDSALYLCASSLHGTENEKLFFGSGTQLSVL.

This clonotype appeared a few times. J is TRBJ2-1 and V is TRBV2, with TRBD2 identical over 13 bases. This CDR3 is 20 amino acids long. The V segment lost 5 bases and the J segment 2 bases; nucleotides outside the gene matches: 15. Germline values: CDR1 SNHLY, CDR2 FYNNEI. This chain's CDR3 is CASSPKGRTSGRGTYNEQFF. The DNA for the CDR3 is TGTGCCAGCAGTCCCAAGGGGAGGACTAGCGGGAGAGGGACCTACAATGAGCAGTTCTTC. The whole variable domain, filled in from reference TRBV2 and TRBJ2-1, reads EPEVTQTPSHQVTQMGQEVILRCVPISNHLYFYWYRQILGQKVEFLVSFYNNEISEKSEIFDDQFSVERPDGSNFTLKIRSTKLEDSAMYFCASSPKGRTSGRGTYNEQFFGPGTRLTVL.

The CDR3 DNA follows: TGCAGTGCTCGTCAGGCAGGGAGTAACTCCGGGGAGCTGTTTTTT. Protein product: CSARQAGSNSGELFF. V and J are TRBV20-1 and TRBJ2-2, with D perhaps given as TRBD1 or TRBD2 (5 bases each). CDR1 and CDR2 from the germline V gene are DFQATT and SNEGSKA (reference sequence). The CDR3 spans 15 residues. Trimming pared 5 bases from V and 6 bases from J, leaving 19 bases between.